This T cell receptor (beta chain) derives from a study of response to subunit inactivated influenza vaccine. Study-level findings and limits: Each seasonal flu vaccination may recruit only limited new T cells, authors suggested.

This clonotype was counted many times. What it binds is not known. V lost 3 bases and J lost 6, with 6 bases in between. There are 12 residues in the CDR3. Each CDR3 protein gets one entry after TCRdb re-called the RT-PCR reads with MiXCR. The table records hundreds of thousands of distinct CDR3 sequences, about an eighth of them present only once. The specimen comprised PBMCs from blood, sampled roughly 47 days after vaccination. The chain recombines TRBV12-3 or TRBV12-4 with TRBJ2-1; no clear D. This sequence originates from a man between 50 and 59 years old who received an inactivated influenza vaccine. The CDR3 DNA follows: TGTGCCAGCAGTTTTTTAGCCAATGAGCAGTTCTTC. Protein: CASSFLANEQFF.